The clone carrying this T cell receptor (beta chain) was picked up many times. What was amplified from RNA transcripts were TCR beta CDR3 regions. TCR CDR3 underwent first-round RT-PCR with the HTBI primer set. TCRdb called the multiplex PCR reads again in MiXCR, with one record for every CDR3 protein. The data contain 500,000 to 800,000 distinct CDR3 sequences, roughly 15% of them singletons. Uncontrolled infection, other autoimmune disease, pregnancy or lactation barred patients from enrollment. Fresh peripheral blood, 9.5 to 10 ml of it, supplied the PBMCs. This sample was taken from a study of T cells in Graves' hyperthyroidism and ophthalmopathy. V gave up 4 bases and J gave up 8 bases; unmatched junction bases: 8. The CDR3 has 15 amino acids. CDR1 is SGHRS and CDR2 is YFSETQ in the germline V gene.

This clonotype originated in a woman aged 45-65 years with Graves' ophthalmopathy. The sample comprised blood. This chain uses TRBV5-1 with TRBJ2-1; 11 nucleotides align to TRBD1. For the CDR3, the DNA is TGCGCCAGCAGCGGTGGGACAGGGGGTAAGGATGAGCAGTTCTTC. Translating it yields CASSGGTGGKDEQFF. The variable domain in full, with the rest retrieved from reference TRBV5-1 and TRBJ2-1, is KAGVTQTPRYLIKTRGQQVTLSCSPISGHRSVSWYQQTPGQGLQFLFEYFSETQRNKGNFPGRFSGRQFSNSRSEMNVSTLELGDSALYLCASSGGTGGKDEQFFGPGTRLTVL.